These 32 T cell receptor beta chains share one sample of origin, sequenced in a study of vaccination effects on CD4 cells after COVID-19. These receptors have no identified antigens. Under the ViraFEST assay, PBMC were stimulated with viral peptide pools so that antigen-specific CD4+ T cells expanded. Sequencing was performed afterwards. Culturing for approximately 10 days preceded CD4+ T cell isolation. Previously uninfected by SARS-CoV-2, the vaccine recipients also showed negative nucleocapsid antibodies. TCRdb's table, derived via immunoSEQ multiplex PCR, lists solely in-frame clones and lacks some. Among 67,000 or so clones, over 65% were seen once, and the ten largest hold about 4%. Sequenced material: CD4+ T cells from PBMCs cultured with HCoV-OC43 spike peptides, taken before COVID-19 vaccination. The subset here: HCoV-OC43 spike overlapping peptide pool stimulation. These receptors were collected from a human donor who received a COVID-19 vaccine.

V is TRBV7-3 and J is TRBJ2-2; TRBD1 might be the D (5 bases). The germline V and J ends were trimmed by 2 bases and 0 bases, with 7 bases remaining between them. Per germline, CDR1 SGHTA and CDR2 FQGTGA. There are 15 residues in the CDR3. The CDR3 loop is CASSLGRANTGELFF. CDR3 DNA: TGTGCCAGCAGCTTAGGCAGGGCGAACACCGGGGAGCTGTTTTTT.

V gene TRBV3-1 (or the pseudogene TRBV3-2) combines with J gene TRBJ2-5; D possibly corresponds to TRBD1 (6 bases). The CDR3 sequence is 15 residues long. Germline lookup yields CDR1 LGHDT and CDR2 YNNKEL (reference sequence). Trimming removed 5 bases from V and 0 bases from J, with 13 bases in between. The CDR3 bases are TGTGCCAGCAGCAAACCACAGGGAAACCAAGAGACCCAGTACTTC. Its translation is CASSKPQGNQETQYF.

This clone came up once. J is TRBJ2-1 and V is TRBV19; 11 bases align to TRBD1. After removal of 4 bases from V and 7 bases from J, the junction contained 9 bases not matched to a gene. Germline V gene data show CDR1 as LNHDA and CDR2 as SQIVND (reference sequence). The CDR3 spans 16 residues. The CDR3 loop reads CASSREDRGRWNEQFF. CDR3 nucleotides: TGTGCCAGTAGTAGAGAGGACAGGGGGCGTTGGAATGAGCAGTTCTTC.

This clone occurred a few times. CDR3 sequence reads: CASSDLGHKNTEAFF. CDR3 sequence (DNA): TGTGCCAGCAGTGATTTGGGACATAAGAACACTGAAGCTTTCTTT. This chain uses TRBV2 with TRBJ1-1, with D possibly being TRBD1 (6 bases). Trimming stripped 3 bases from V and 1 base from J, with 12 bases between. The germline V gene has CDR1 SNHLY and CDR2 FYNNEI. The CDR3 length is 15 residues.

V gene TRBV30 combines with J gene TRBJ1-1; tentatively, D is TRBD1 (6 bases). The CDR3 is made up of 15 amino acids. V dropped 8 bases and J dropped 2 bases, with 21 bases sitting between them. Germline V gives CDR1 GTSNPN, CDR2 SVGIG (reference sequence). The CDR3 region has the DNA TGTGCCGAAACCGTTTTATCACAGGGCAACACTGAAGCTTTCTTT. It codes for CAETVLSQGNTEAFF.

The rearrangement uses TRBV5-1 and TRBJ2-1, with TRBD2 matching over 8 bases. J gave up 8 bases and V 3 bases, and 10 bases lay outside the gene matches. This CDR3 comprises 15 residues. Germline V gene sequence: CDR1 SGHRS, CDR2 YFSETQ. The CDR3 region has the DNA TGCGCCAGCAGCTCCTCTCGGGGGGGCCGGGATGAGCAGTTCTTC. Protein product: CASSSSRGGRDEQFF.

Here the CDR3 DNA reads TGCAGCGTTGTACCGGTGAACACTGAAGCTTTCTTT. Its protein is CSVVPVNTEAFF. The V and J genes are TRBV29-1 and TRBJ1-1; no definite D call. The germline V gene has CDR1 SQVTM and CDR2 ANQGSEA. This CDR3 contains 12 residues. V lost 4 bases to trimming and J lost 0 bases, with 6 bases between them.

This sequence joins TRBV2 and TRBJ1-5, with 8 positions matching TRBD1. This CDR3 comprises 15 residues. V trimming: 6 bases; J trimming: 1 base; junction bases outside the gene matches: 5. The germline V gene encodes CDR1 SNHLY and CDR2 FYNNEI. The CDR3 coding sequence is TGTGCCAGCAGCCACGGACAGGGAAGCAATCAGCCCCAGCATTTT. Its translation is CASSHGQGSNQPQHF.

This clone was seen a few times. The rearrangement uses TRBV7-9 and TRBJ1-1, with unresolved D. Between the trimmed V and J ends, which lost 1 base and 1 base, there was a span of 7 bases. This CDR3 is 14 amino acids long. Germline V lookup: CDR1 SEHNR, CDR2 FQNEAQ (reference sequence). The CDR3 nucleotides are TGTGCCAGCAGCTTAGGGGAATGGAACACTGAAGCTTTCTTT. This encodes CASSLGEWNTEAFF.

The chain links TRBV19 to TRBJ2-4, with TRBD2 as a possible D gene (7 bases). The CDR3 has 16 amino acids. The germline V and J ends were trimmed by 8 bases and 3 bases, with 20 bases remaining between them. Germline CDR1 and CDR2: LNHDA and SQIVND (reference sequence). CDR3 protein: CASPNGEGVDKNIQYF. Here the CDR3 DNA reads TGTGCCAGTCCGAACGGGGAGGGGGTGGACAAAAACATTCAGTACTTC.

The chain uses TRBV24-1 and TRBJ2-1; the match to TRBD2 covers 9 bases. The CDR3 is 16 residues long. The junction had 6 bases not matched to a gene; V was cut back by 1 base and J by 6 bases. Germline lookup yields CDR1 KGHDR and CDR2 SFDVKD. In DNA, the CDR3 is TGTGCCACCAGTGATTTAATGGCGGGGGGGCCCAATGAGCAGTTCTTC. This gives the protein CATSDLMAGGPNEQFF.

The rearrangement joins TRBV7-9 to TRBJ1-1; D may be TRBD1 (5 bases). Germline CDR1 reads SEHNR; CDR2 reads FQNEAQ (reference sequence). This CDR3 is built from 17 residues. Trimming left V 10 bases short and J 3 bases short, with 27 bases between. The CDR3 DNA is TGTGCCAACTACGACATTCTACCACGGGGGGAGGACACTGAAGCTTTCTTT. Translated, it gives CANYDILPRGEDTEAFF.

The J gene is TRBJ2-7, the V gene TRBV6-4; D may be TRBD1 (6 bases). Germline CDR1 is MRHNA and CDR2 is SNTAGT. There are 18 residues in the CDR3. The ends were cut back, 1 base at V and 2 bases at J, with 21 bases in the middle. CDR3: CASSDLAPGMGTPYEQYV. The CDR3 DNA follows: TGTGCCAGCAGTGACTTGGCCCCAGGAATGGGGACACCCTACGAGCAGTACGTC.

The V gene is TRBV5-1, the J gene TRBJ2-5; TRBD2 agrees at 8 bases. This CDR3 comprises 15 residues. Trimming at V came to 2 bases and at J to 5 bases, leaving 8 bases not matched to a gene. The germline V gene has CDR1 SGHRS and CDR2 YFSETQ. This chain's CDR3 is CASSLLTRGGETQYF. DNA of the CDR3: TGCGCCAGCAGCTTATTAACCCGGGGGGGGGAGACCCAGTACTTC.

V usage is TRBV11-2 and J usage is TRBJ1-2; possibly TRBD1 for D (6 bases). Germline V gene data show CDR1 as SGHAT and CDR2 as FQNNGV. V lost 0 bases and J 2 bases, leaving 13 bases between the germline ends. The CDR3 runs to 16 residues. The CDR3 protein is CASSLDPGTLNYGYTF. The DNA for the CDR3 is TGTGCCAGCAGCTTAGACCCCGGGACATTGAACTATGGCTACACCTTC.

This rearrangement joins TRBV15 to TRBJ1-1, with 9 bases lining up with TRBD1. The CDR3 loop spans 14 amino acids. V gave up 4 bases and J gave up 6 bases; unmatched junction bases: 6. Germline V gene sequence: CDR1 LNHNV, CDR2 YYDKDF (reference sequence). As DNA, the CDR3 is TGTGCCACCAGCATACCCACAGGGGGCTCTGAAGCTTTCTTT. Translated, it gives CATSIPTGGSEAFF.

V gene TRBV5-8 combines with J gene TRBJ2-5, with D perhaps TRBD1 (6 bases). Trimming removed 4 bases at V and 4 bases at J, with 17 bases between. The CDR3 contains 15 residues. Germline CDR1 and CDR2: SGHTS and YDEGEE. CDR3 in amino acids: CASSKGTSSRETQYF. The CDR3 DNA follows: TGTGCCAGCAGCAAAGGGACATCCTCGAGAGAGACCCAGTACTTC.

This clone turned up a few times. This chain joins TRBV27 and TRBJ2-7; 9 bases map to TRBD1. CDR3 length equals 13 residues. V dropped 5 bases and J dropped 2; count of bases not matched to a gene: 1. The V gene's germline CDR1 is MNHEY and CDR2 SMNVEV (reference sequence). CDR3 in amino acids: CASSRTGAYEQYV. CDR3 coding DNA: TGTGCCAGCAGTAGGACAGGGGCCTACGAGCAGTACGTC.

The gene calls are TRBV2 and TRBJ1-2; D remains unclear. V was clipped by 4 bases and J by 5 bases, with 17 bases between them. This CDR3 has 15 amino acids. Germline-derived CDR1 and CDR2 are SNHLY and FYNNEI. CDR3 sequence reads: CASSVEVSHKYGYTF. CDR3 coding DNA: TGTGCCAGCAGTGTCGAGGTGTCTCATAAGTATGGCTACACCTTC.

This clone came up a few times. The V gene is TRBV7-8, the J gene TRBJ1-2; D is uncertain. With 0 bases removed from V and 6 bases from J, the gap between germline ends came to 11 bases. The CDR3 has 14 residues. CDR1 and CDR2 from the germline V gene are SGHVS and FQNEAQ. CDR3: CASSLAAHYNGYTF. DNA of the CDR3: TGTGCCAGCAGCTTAGCAGCACACTATAATGGCTACACCTTC.

This chain links TRBV15 with TRBJ2-3, with D possibly being TRBD2 (6 bases). The CDR3 totals 16 residues. V lost 1 base, J lost 0 bases, and 11 bases lay in between. CDR1 and CDR2 from the germline V gene are LNHNV and YYDKDF (reference sequence). The CDR3: CATSRGPSASTDTQYF. DNA of the CDR3: TGTGCCACCAGCAGAGGTCCTAGCGCAAGCACAGATACGCAGTATTTT.

The gene calls are TRBV9 and TRBJ1-1, with no clear D. There are 13 residues in the CDR3. From germline, CDR1 is SGDLS and CDR2 YYNGEE. Trimming removed 2 bases at V and 2 bases at J, with 7 bases between. The CDR3 is CASSVTSNTEAFF. As DNA, the CDR3 is TGTGCCAGCAGCGTTACAAGCAACACTGAAGCTTTCTTT. Full variable domain (outside the CDR3, taken from reference TRBV9 and TRBJ1-1): DSGVTQTPKHLITATGQRVTLRCSPRSGDLSVYWYQQSLDQGLQFLIQYYNGEERAKGNILERFSAQQFPDLHSELNLSSLELGDSALYFCASSVTSNTEAFFGQGTRLTVV.

The rearrangement links TRBV18 to TRBJ1-6; TRBD1 matches at 10 bases. Trimming took 6 bases from V and 10 from J; bases not matched to a gene: 6. The CDR3 is made up of 14 amino acids. Per germline, CDR1 KGHSH and CDR2 LQKENI. The CDR3, as DNA: TGTGCCAGCTCCCCGGGGACAGGGGAGTCACCCCTCCACTTT. Translating it yields CASSPGTGESPLHF.

V usage is TRBV5-1 and J usage is TRBJ2-3, with TRBD2 as a possible D gene (5 bases). V was clipped by 4 bases and J by 0 bases, with 12 bases between them. The CDR3 covers 15 residues. Germline V gene lookup returns CDR1 SGHRS and CDR2 YFSETQ. The CDR3 reads CASSSGLVSTDTQYF. The DNA of the CDR3 is TGCGCCAGCAGCAGTGGACTGGTAAGCACAGATACGCAGTATTTT.

This clone was counted a single time. The chain is built from TRBV6-5 and TRBJ2-2; D is undetermined. This CDR3 is 14 amino acids long. Trimming removed 6 bases from V and 4 bases from J, with 12 bases in between. Germline lookup yields CDR1 MNHEY and CDR2 SVGAGI. For the CDR3, the DNA is TGTGCCAGCAGCTTCGTCGTGGCCACCGGGGAGCTGTTTTTT. Its translation is CASSFVVATGELFF.

This chain uses TRBV3-1 (or the pseudogene TRBV3-2) with TRBJ1-2, with 12 bases that match TRBD1. Per germline, CDR1 LGHDT and CDR2 YNNKEL (reference sequence). This CDR3 comprises 19 residues. The J segment lost 5 bases and the V segment lost 4 bases, leaving 17 bases of the junction unmatched. The CDR3: CASSPYSGGQGARRYGYTF. In DNA form, the CDR3 reads TGTGCCAGCAGCCCATATTCGGGGGGACAGGGGGCGCGTCGGTATGGCTACACCTTC.

With regard to this clone: The junction and the germline gene differ at one end; a read error may be behind it. The gene calls are TRBV7-2 and TRBJ2-7, with TRBD2 as a possible D gene (6 bases). The CDR3 is 12 amino acids. Per the germline V gene, CDR1 is SGHTA and CDR2 is FQGNSA. The CDR3 loop reads CASSLEVTSLLF. CDR3 in DNA: TGTGCCAGCAGCTTAGAAGTGACTAGTCTCCTCTTC.

This chain joins TRBV10-3 and TRBJ2-7; D gene uncertain. The V end was cut by 0 bases, the J end by 0 bases, with 6 bases between. Germline assignment: CDR1 ENHRY and CDR2 SYGVKD. The CDR3 has 14 amino acids. The CDR3 protein is CAISESVSSYEQYV. The CDR3, as DNA: TGTGCCATCAGTGAGTCGGTTTCCTCCTACGAGCAGTACGTC.

CDR3 sequence: CASSPTHGYGYTF. DNA of the CDR3: TGTGCCAGCAGTCCCACTCATGGGTATGGCTACACCTTC. The genes are TRBV6-5 and TRBJ1-2; the D is unclear. This CDR3 has 13 residues. Trimming removed 5 bases from V and 5 bases from J, with 12 bases in between. The germline CDR1 and CDR2 sequences are MNHEY and SVGAGI.

This rearrangement joins TRBV18 to TRBJ2-1, with a possible D match to TRBD1 (7 bases). The germline V gene has CDR1 KGHSH and CDR2 LQKENI. CDR3 length equals 15 residues. V lost 6 bases and J lost 5, with 17 bases in between. Here the CDR3 DNA reads TGTGCCAGCTCGCGCCAGGGGGGTAGGGACAATGAGCAGTTCTTC. Amino acid sequence: CASSRQGGRDNEQFF. The variable domain in full, completed from reference TRBV18 and TRBJ2-1, reads NAGVMQNPRHLVRRRGQEARLRCSPMKGHSHVYWYRQLPEEGLKFMVYLQKENIIDESGMPKERFSAEFPKEGPSILRIQQVVRGDSAAYFCASSRQGGRDNEQFFGPGTRLTVL.

The chain links TRBV6-2 or TRBV6-3 to TRBJ1-1, with D maybe TRBD1 (5 bases). The CDR3 is 16 amino acids. The V end lost 2 bases, the J end lost 5 bases, and 18 bases lay between the germline ends. Germline V gene lookup returns CDR1 MNHEY and CDR2 SVGEGT. DNA for the CDR3: TGTGCCAGCAGTTACCCGGGGGTAGTGCTCCGGACTGAAGCTTTCTTT. As protein: CASSYPGVVLRTEAFF.

This clone was observed a handful of times. This chain joins TRBV6-5 and TRBJ2-3; 8 positions agree with TRBD2. CDR3 length: 14 amino acids. Germline assignment: CDR1 MNHEY and CDR2 SVGAGI. With V trimmed by 7 bases and J by 2 bases, 5 bases remained unmatched. The CDR3 DNA follows: TGTGCCAGCAAATATAGCGGGACCACAGATACGCAGTATTTT. This sequence encodes CASKYSGTTDTQYF.